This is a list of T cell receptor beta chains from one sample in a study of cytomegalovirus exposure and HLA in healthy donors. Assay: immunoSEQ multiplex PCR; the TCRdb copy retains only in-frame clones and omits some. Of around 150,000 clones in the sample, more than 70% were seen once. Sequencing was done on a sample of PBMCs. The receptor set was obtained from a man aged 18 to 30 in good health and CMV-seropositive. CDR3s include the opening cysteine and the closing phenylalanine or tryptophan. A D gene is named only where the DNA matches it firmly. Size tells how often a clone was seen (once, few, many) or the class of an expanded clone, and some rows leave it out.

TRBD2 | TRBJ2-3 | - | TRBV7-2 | TGTGCCAGCAGCCTGACTAGCGGGAGGCGGGGTACGCAGTATTTT | CASSLTSGRRGTQYF
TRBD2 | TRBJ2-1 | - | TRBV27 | TGTGCCAGCAGCACCCCCCCACTTCATAGCGGGGGATACAATGAGCAGTTCTTC | CASSTPPLHSGGYNEQFF
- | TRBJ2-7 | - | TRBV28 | TGTGCCAGCATCGGGGGGCTTGAATACGAGCAGTACTTC | CASIGGLEYEQYF
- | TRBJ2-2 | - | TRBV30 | TGTGCCTGGAGTGGGGGACACTTTACCGGGGAGCTGTTTTTT | CAWSGGHFTGELFF
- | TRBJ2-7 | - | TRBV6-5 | TGTGCCAGCAGCCTATCCCCCTACGAGCAGTACTTC | CASSLSPYEQYF
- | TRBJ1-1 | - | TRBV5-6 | TGTGCCAGCAGCTCGGACCACCCGGCGGGTGAAGCTTTCTTT | CASSSDHPAGEAFF
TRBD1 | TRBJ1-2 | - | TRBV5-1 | TGCGCCAGCAGCTACCAACAGGGGGGAGAGGGCTACACCTTC | CASSYQQGGEGYTF
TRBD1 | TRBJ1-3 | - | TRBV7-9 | TGTGCCAGCAGCTTTACTCCTACAGGGGCTGGAAACACCATATATTTT | CASSFTPTGAGNTIYF
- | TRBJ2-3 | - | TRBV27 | TGTGCCAGCACCGAACTAGCTCTCCCAGATACGCAGTATTTT | CASTELALPDTQYF
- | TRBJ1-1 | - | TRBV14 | TGTGCCAGCAACACGGCGGAGAACACTGAAGCTTTCTTT | CASNTAENTEAFF
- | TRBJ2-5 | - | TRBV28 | TGTGCCGGGGGGGCCCAAGAGACCCAGTACTTC | CAGGAQETQYF
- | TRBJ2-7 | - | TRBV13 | TGTGCCCGCAGCTTGGGAGGAGGGACAGCTACCCACGAGCAGTACTTC | CARSLGGGTATHEQYF
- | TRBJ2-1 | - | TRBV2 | TGTGCCATAATCAGGACTATTTTTGACCCCTACAATGAGCAGTTCTTC | CAIIRTIFDPYNEQFF
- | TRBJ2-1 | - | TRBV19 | TGTGCCAGTAGTAGTACCCGTCTGAGCTCCTACAATGAGCAGTTCTTC | CASSSTRLSSYNEQFF
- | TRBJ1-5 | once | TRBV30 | TGTGCCTGGAGTTCCAAAAATAGCAATCAGCCCCAGCATTTT | CAWSSKNSNQPQHF
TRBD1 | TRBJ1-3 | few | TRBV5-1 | TGCGCCAGCAGCATAGGGACAGGGGCTGGAAACACCATATATTTT | CASSIGTGAGNTIYF